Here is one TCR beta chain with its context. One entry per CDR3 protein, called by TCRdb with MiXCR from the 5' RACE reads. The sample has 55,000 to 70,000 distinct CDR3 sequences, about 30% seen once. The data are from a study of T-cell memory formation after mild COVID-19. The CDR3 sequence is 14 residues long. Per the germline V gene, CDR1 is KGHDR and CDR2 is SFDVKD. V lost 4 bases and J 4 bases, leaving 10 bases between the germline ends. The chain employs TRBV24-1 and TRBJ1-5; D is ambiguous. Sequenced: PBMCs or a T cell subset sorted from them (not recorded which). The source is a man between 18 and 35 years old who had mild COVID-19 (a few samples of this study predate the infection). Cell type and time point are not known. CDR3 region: CATSEGRVNQPQHF. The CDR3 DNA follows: TGTGCCACCAGTGAGGGAAGGGTGAATCAGCCCCAGCATTTT.